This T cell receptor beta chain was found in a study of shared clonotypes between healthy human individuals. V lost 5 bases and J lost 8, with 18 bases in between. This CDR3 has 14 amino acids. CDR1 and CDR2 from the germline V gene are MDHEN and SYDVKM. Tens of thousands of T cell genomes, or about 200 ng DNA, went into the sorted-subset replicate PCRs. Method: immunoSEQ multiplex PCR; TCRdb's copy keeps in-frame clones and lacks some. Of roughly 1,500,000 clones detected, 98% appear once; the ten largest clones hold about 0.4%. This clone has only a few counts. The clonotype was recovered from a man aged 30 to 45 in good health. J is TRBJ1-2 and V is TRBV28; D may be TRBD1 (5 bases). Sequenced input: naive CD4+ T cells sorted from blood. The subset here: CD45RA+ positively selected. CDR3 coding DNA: TGTGCCAGCAGTACCCCCGGGACCCCGGAGGGCTACACCTTC. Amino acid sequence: CASSTPGTPEGYTF.